This T cell receptor (beta chain) is drawn from a study of blood T cell repertoires in COVID-19 (dated by TCRdb to the early 2020s). Context from the whole study: Samples from collaborators originated in the United States, Italy and Spain and spanned both the acute and convalescent phases of COVID-19. Subjects who had been exposed to COVID-19, were actively infected with it, or had recovered from it provided the deeply sampled blood TCRbeta repertoires that made up the dataset. The prospective study material was composed of cDNA or gDNA derived from T cells, B-cell-depleted T cells, or PBMCs. The repertoires were released in a freely available public database meant as a resource for research on the immune response to SARS-CoV-2. Where available, HLA class I and class II types were obtained from metadata supplied by the sample provider rather than from assay-based typing. The samples were drawn from the first 160 participants of the ongoing ImmuneRACE study and from over 950 subjects provided by 6 global collaborators. Sample metadata almost always included a de-identified subject ID, COVID-19 status, age in years and sex. Paper-wide results and their limitations: Clinical and demographic metadata were provided uncurated, with the amount varying by source and participant.

TCRbeta CDR3 regions were amplified from genomic DNA using the immunoSEQ Assay, a bias-controlled multiplex PCR. On the authors' methods: The number of nucleated cells in each sample was estimated by amplification of reference gene primers within the assay. To quantify the absolute abundance of each unique TCRbeta CDR3 rearrangement, sequence reads were collapsed and filtered. For each sample, productive Simpson clonality was calculated by taking the square root of Simpson's diversity index across productive rearrangements. TCRdb stores this immuneACCESS table with in-frame sequences only. Part of the clones is absent; in the studies checked, under half of the shortfall reflects unresolved V genes, and no reason is known for the rest. From that table come the V and J calls and clone size; the DNA was used to work out D and trimming. Present in this sample are roughly 80,000 clones, roughly 84% of which were seen just once. The top ten hold about 14% of the sample.

The collaborating institutions used their own protocols to collect whole blood in K2EDTA tubes. For TCRbeta analysis, collaborators shipped samples as frozen whole blood, isolated PBMCs, or DNA extracted from either of those sample types. V is shortened by 6 bases, J by 7 bases, and the region joining them spans 17 bases. In the germline V gene (reference sequence), CDR1 corresponds to LNHDA and CDR2 to SQIVND. The cysteine opens and the phenylalanine closes a CDR3 of 14 amino acids. The DNA shown is the 42-base CDR3, in frame from base 1. Details on this clone: Its antigen remains unidentified. Base qualities were left out, and no much larger clone turns up one base away.

In this chain, TRBV19 is recombined with TRBJ2-3; the D gene is perhaps TRBD2, on 6 matching bases. Sequenced: peripheral blood. The sequence came from a woman aged 70-85 years with acute or convalescent COVID-19. The CDR3 protein: CASSSIAVTYTQYF. Read as DNA, the sequence is TGTGCCAGTAGCTCAATAGCGGTTACCTATACGCAGTATTTT.